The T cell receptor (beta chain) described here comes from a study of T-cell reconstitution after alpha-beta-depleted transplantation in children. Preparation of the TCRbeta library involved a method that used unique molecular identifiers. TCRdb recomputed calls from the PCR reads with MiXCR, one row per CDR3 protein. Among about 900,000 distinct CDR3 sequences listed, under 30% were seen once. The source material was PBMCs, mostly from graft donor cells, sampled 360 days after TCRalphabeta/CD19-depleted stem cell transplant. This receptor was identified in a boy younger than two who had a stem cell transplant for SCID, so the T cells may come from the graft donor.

The CDR3 loop is CASSQESWWETQYF. CDR3 DNA sequence: TGCGCCAGCAGCCAAGAATCATGGTGGGAGACCCAGTACTTC. The V and J genes are TRBV4-3 and TRBJ2-5, with D hard to call. Germline values: CDR1 LGHNA, CDR2 YSLEER. CDR3 length: 14 amino acids. Trimming removed 0 bases at V and 5 bases at J, with 10 bases between.